The rows below give T cell receptor beta chains drawn from one sample of a study of Graves' ophthalmopathy and Graves' hyperthyroidism. Each CDR3 protein gets one entry after TCRdb re-called the multiplex PCR reads with MiXCR. This sample yields 300,000 to 500,000 distinct CDR3 sequences, of which 15% are seen a single time; around 7% belongs to the top ten. The sequenced material came from peripheral blood. Receptors were obtained from a woman younger than 30 with stable Graves' hyperthyroidism. Each CDR3 is given with its conserved first and last residue. The order of the fields is V gene, D gene, clone size, J gene, CDR3 DNA, CDR3 protein. A D gene is named only where the DNA matches it firmly. Size is stated for part of the rows, as once, few or many counts, or as a class when the clone is expanded.

v_call: TRBV7-8; d_call: -; clone_size: many; j_call: TRBJ2-4; cdr3_nt: TGTGCCAGCAGCTTATGGGCGGAAGCCAAAAACATTCAGTACTTC; cdr3_aa: CASSLWAEAKNIQYF
v_call: TRBV24-1; d_call: TRBD1; clone_size: many; j_call: TRBJ2-6; cdr3_nt: TGTGCCACCAGTGATTCCTCCGGGACAGGGGGACTCTCTGGGGCCAACGTCCTGACTTTC; cdr3_aa: CATSDSSGTGGLSGANVLTF
v_call: TRBV29-1; d_call: TRBD2; clone_size: many; j_call: TRBJ2-5; cdr3_nt: TGCAGCGCCAACGGACTAGCGGGGCTACACCAAGAGACCCAGTACTTC; cdr3_aa: CSANGLAGLHQETQYF
v_call: TRBV4-1; d_call: TRBD1; clone_size: -; j_call: TRBJ1-2; cdr3_nt: TGCGCCAGCAGCCGTTCTTCTTTCCGGACAGGGGAAAGAGATGGCTACACCTTC; cdr3_aa: CASSRSSFRTGERDGYTF
v_call: TRBV28; d_call: -; clone_size: many; j_call: TRBJ2-2; cdr3_nt: TGTGCCAGCAGTTCGGAACAGGGTTTAGGGACCGGGGAGCTGTTTTTT; cdr3_aa: CASSSEQGLGTGELFF
v_call: TRBV11-2; d_call: -; clone_size: many; j_call: TRBJ2-5; cdr3_nt: TGTGCCAGCAGGTCGCGAGGACACCGAGAACAAGAGACCCAGTACTTC; cdr3_aa: CASRSRGHREQETQYF
v_call: TRBV5-1; d_call: -; clone_size: few; j_call: TRBJ2-3; cdr3_nt: TGCGCCAGCAGCTTAGTGGGTACGGGCACAGATACGCAGTATTTT; cdr3_aa: CASSLVGTGTDTQYF
v_call: TRBV20-1; d_call: TRBD1; clone_size: many; j_call: TRBJ1-1; cdr3_nt: TGCAGTGCTAGTGGCGGCAGGGGGATGAACACTGAAGCTTTCTTT; cdr3_aa: CSASGGRGMNTEAFF
v_call: TRBV5-1; d_call: TRBD2; clone_size: few; j_call: TRBJ2-1; cdr3_nt: TGCGCCAGCAGCTTGAGGCTTCGTAGCGGGGGCTCCTACAATGAGCAGTTCTTC; cdr3_aa: CASSLRLRSGGSYNEQFF
v_call: TRBV9; d_call: -; clone_size: few; j_call: TRBJ2-6; cdr3_nt: TGTGCCAGCACCAATTTAGGGGGGGCCAACGTCCTGACTTTC; cdr3_aa: CASTNLGGANVLTF
v_call: TRBV11-1; d_call: TRBD1; clone_size: many; j_call: TRBJ1-1; cdr3_nt: TGTGCCAGCAGCTTAGGGCCGGGACAGGGGGCAATAGCGAACACTGAAGCTTTCTTT; cdr3_aa: CASSLGPGQGAIANTEAFF
v_call: TRBV11-2; d_call: TRBD1; clone_size: many; j_call: TRBJ2-7; cdr3_nt: TGTGCCAGCAGCTTGTCCGCGGACAGGGTCGTCCCCTACGAGCAGTACTTC; cdr3_aa: CASSLSADRVVPYEQYF
v_call: TRBV2; d_call: -; clone_size: many; j_call: TRBJ2-7; cdr3_nt: TGTGCCAGCAGCCCACAGAGCGAGCAGTACTTC; cdr3_aa: CASSPQSEQYF
v_call: TRBV20-1; d_call: TRBD1; clone_size: many; j_call: TRBJ1-2; cdr3_nt: TGCAGTGCTGGGGACAGCCTCTATGGCTACACCTTC; cdr3_aa: CSAGDSLYGYTF
v_call: TRBV10-3; d_call: -; clone_size: -; j_call: TRBJ2-7; cdr3_nt: TGTGCCATTGGGGGTTACAGAGAGCAGTACTTC; cdr3_aa: CAIGGYREQYF
v_call: TRBV9; d_call: TRBD1; clone_size: few; j_call: TRBJ2-7; cdr3_nt: TGTGCCAGCAGCGTATCGGGACAGCAGACCTACGAGCAGTACTTC; cdr3_aa: CASSVSGQQTYEQYF
v_call: TRBV18; d_call: -; clone_size: many; j_call: TRBJ1-2; cdr3_nt: TGTGCCAGCTCACCGATACTGGGAACAGGTTCCCGAGGGGACACCTTC; cdr3_aa: CASSPILGTGSRGDTF
v_call: TRBV11-2; d_call: TRBD1; clone_size: many; j_call: TRBJ2-5; cdr3_nt: TGTGCCAGCAGCCCCTGGACAGGGCGAGAGACCCAGTACTTC; cdr3_aa: CASSPWTGRETQYF
v_call: TRBV29-1; d_call: TRBD1; clone_size: -; j_call: TRBJ1-1; cdr3_nt: TGCAGCGTCTTCCAGGGGGGATGGACTGAAGCTTTCTTT; cdr3_aa: CSVFQGGWTEAFF
v_call: TRBV20-1; d_call: TRBD1; clone_size: few; j_call: TRBJ2-4; cdr3_nt: TGCAGTGCCAGAGGGGGCGGAGACATTAAGTACTTC; cdr3_aa: CSARGGGDIKYF
v_call: TRBV6-1; d_call: -; clone_size: -; j_call: TRBJ1-2; cdr3_nt: TGTGCCAGCACCTACAGGGAGTTGGGGTATGGCTACACCTTC; cdr3_aa: CASTYRELGYGYTF
v_call: TRBV2; d_call: TRBD2; clone_size: many; j_call: TRBJ2-7; cdr3_nt: TGTGCCAGCAGTTTGGCGAGCGGGGGTTCCTACGAGCAGTACTTC; cdr3_aa: CASSLASGGSYEQYF
v_call: TRBV11-2; d_call: -; clone_size: many; j_call: TRBJ1-1; cdr3_nt: TGTGCCAGCAGCAAATGGGGCTCCAGCAGCTTGAACACTGAAGCTTTCTTT; cdr3_aa: CASSKWGSSSLNTEAFF
v_call: TRBV20-1; d_call: -; clone_size: many; j_call: TRBJ2-5; cdr3_nt: TGCAGTGCTAGACTAATAACGGCCAGGGGAAGTGAGATCGAGACCCAGTACTTC; cdr3_aa: CSARLITARGSEIETQYF
v_call: TRBV7-2; d_call: -; clone_size: many; j_call: TRBJ2-7; cdr3_nt: TGTGCCAGCAGCCCGCGGACAGTCTACGAGCAGTACTTC; cdr3_aa: CASSPRTVYEQYF
v_call: TRBV7-9; d_call: -; clone_size: few; j_call: TRBJ1-5; cdr3_nt: TGTGCCAGCAGCCCACAAAGGTGGAGGGGCCAGCCCCAGCATTTT; cdr3_aa: CASSPQRWRGQPQHF
v_call: TRBV27; d_call: -; clone_size: -; j_call: TRBJ2-5; cdr3_nt: TGTGCCAGCAGTTTATACCCTCAAGAGACCCAGTACTTC; cdr3_aa: CASSLYPQETQYF
v_call: TRBV28; d_call: TRBD1; clone_size: many; j_call: TRBJ1-2; cdr3_nt: TGTGCCAGCAGTTCATTGGACAGGGCCGCCTTC; cdr3_aa: CASSSLDRAAF
v_call: TRBV19; d_call: TRBD1; clone_size: few; j_call: TRBJ1-6; cdr3_nt: TGTGCCAGTAGTCCGCGGGACAGGGGAAAAAGCTCCTATAATTCACCCCTCCACTTT; cdr3_aa: CASSPRDRGKSSYNSPLHF